A selection of T cell receptor beta chains follows, all from one sample in a study of regulatory T cells in long-lasting Graves disease. TCRdb ran MiXCR on the multiplex PCR reads and lists one entry per CDR3 protein. The sample records fewer than 650,000 distinct CDR3 sequences, roughly 15% being singletons. Another study also made use of these data, one on T cells in Graves' hyperthyroidism and ophthalmopathy.

The starting material was peripheral blood mononuclear cells (PBMCs), obtained at new diagnosis, from a patient treated with antithyroid drugs. All receptors derive from a woman aged 30 to 39 with Graves disease. CDR3s include the opening cysteine and the closing phenylalanine or tryptophan. D genes are given only for firm matches. Some rows have no size entry. The others give once, few or many, or a class for an expanded clone.

J: TRBJ1-2; D: -; size: few; V: TRBV28; DNA: TGTGCCAGCAGTTTCGGGAAGTTTGGCTACACCTTC; CDR3: CASSFGKFGYTF
J: TRBJ2-5; D: TRBD2; size: -; V: TRBV6-1; DNA: TGTGCCAGCAGCGATCCCCCACTAGCGGGAATAAGGGGGGAGACCCAGTACTTC; CDR3: CASSDPPLAGIRGETQYF
J: TRBJ1-1; D: -; size: many; V: TRBV2; DNA: TGTGCCAGCAGTGAACCGGGCGCTACAGGGTCGGTCACTGAAGCTTTCTTT; CDR3: CASSEPGATGSVTEAFF
J: TRBJ1-6; D: -; size: -; V: TRBV28; DNA: TGTGCCAGCAGTTTCGGAATAGACTCCTATAATTCACCCCTCCACTTT; CDR3: CASSFGIDSYNSPLHF
J: TRBJ2-5; D: TRBD1; size: -; V: TRBV5-6; DNA: TGTGCCAGCAGCACAATAAGATATCGGACAGGAGGACAAGAGACCCAGTACTTC; CDR3: CASSTIRYRTGGQETQYF
J: TRBJ1-2; D: TRBD1; size: many; V: TRBV28; DNA: TGTGCCAGCAGTTTCGGACAGGGGACATTTGGAGCTAACTATGGCTACACCTTC; CDR3: CASSFGQGTFGANYGYTF
J: TRBJ2-1; D: -; size: -; V: TRBV6-1; DNA: TGTGCCAGCACCCGACTCCCGTCCTACAATGAGCAGTTCTTC; CDR3: CASTRLPSYNEQFF
J: TRBJ1-6; D: -; size: -; V: TRBV10-3; DNA: TGTGCCATCAAGGAGGACAGCACATATAATTCACCCCTCCACTTT; CDR3: CAIKEDSTYNSPLHF
J: TRBJ1-3; D: -; size: few; V: TRBV7-2; DNA: TGTGCCAGCAGCTCGGCGAGCAGGGCTTTGGGAAACACCATATATTTT; CDR3: CASSSASRALGNTIYF
J: TRBJ2-2; D: TRBD2; size: -; V: TRBV5-6; DNA: TGTGCCAGCACCAACCGGAGGAGCGGGAGCTTCGGAACCGGGGAGCTGTTTTTT; CDR3: CASTNRRSGSFGTGELFF